This T cell receptor beta chain stems from a study of T-cell reconstitution after alpha-beta-depleted transplantation in children (dated by TCRdb to about 2016). At the level of the whole study: Using TCR repertoire profiling, the study quantitatively followed how T-cell immune reconstitution unfolded in children after TCRalphabeta/CD19-depleted allogeneic hematopoietic cell transplantation.

The library was built by means of PCR. TCRdb shows the sequencer as Illumina HiSeq 2500. To normalize quantification of the TCRbeta repertoire, the TCR libraries were built with molecular barcoding that relied on unique molecular identifiers. TCRdb reran the public reads through fastp at Q25 and MiXCR, keeping productive beta chains. CDR3 protein duplicates are merged, each entry listing the most common genes and DNA. In all, the sample holds approximately 240,000 distinct CDR3 sequences, and 7.5% to 10% of those were seen once. The ten largest clones represent approximately 4.7% of the sample. Many counts were recorded for this clonotype. The specificity of this receptor is unknown. The record has no base qualities; no much larger clone is one base away. From the germline V gene, CDR1 is SQVTM and CDR2 is ANQGSEA. V sheds 0 bases and J sheds 7 bases, leaving 7 bases between their ends. Spanning cysteine to phenylalanine, the CDR3 consists of 12 amino acids. Only the CDR3 DNA stays, 36 bases, in frame from base 1.

The sequence was collected from a human donor who donated a stem cell graft to a child with SCID. The specimen comprised PBMCs from the stem cell graft donor, sampled from the stem cell graft. Recombination connected TRBV29-1 to TRBJ2-1, with no confident D gene call. The CDR3 region: CSVEEGGNEQFF. The nucleotide sequence reads TGCAGCGTTGAAGAGGGTGGGAATGAGCAGTTCTTC.